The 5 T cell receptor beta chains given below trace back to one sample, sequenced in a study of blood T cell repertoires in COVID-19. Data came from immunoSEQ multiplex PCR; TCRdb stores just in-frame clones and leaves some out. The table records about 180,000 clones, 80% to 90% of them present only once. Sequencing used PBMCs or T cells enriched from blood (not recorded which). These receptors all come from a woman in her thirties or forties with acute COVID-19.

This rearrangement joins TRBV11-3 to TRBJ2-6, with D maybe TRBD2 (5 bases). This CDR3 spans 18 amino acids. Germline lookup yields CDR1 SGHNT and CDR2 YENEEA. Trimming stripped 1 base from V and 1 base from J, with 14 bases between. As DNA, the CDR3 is TGTGCCAGCAGCTTAGGCCGGGCGGGTGGATCTGGGGCCAACGTCCTGACTTTC. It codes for CASSLGRAGGSGANVLTF.

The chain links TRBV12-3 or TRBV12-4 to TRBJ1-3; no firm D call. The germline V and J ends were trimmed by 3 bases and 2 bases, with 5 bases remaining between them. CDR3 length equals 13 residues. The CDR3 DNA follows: TGTGCCAGCAGTTTGCAGGCTGGAAACACCATATATTTT. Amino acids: CASSLQAGNTIYF.

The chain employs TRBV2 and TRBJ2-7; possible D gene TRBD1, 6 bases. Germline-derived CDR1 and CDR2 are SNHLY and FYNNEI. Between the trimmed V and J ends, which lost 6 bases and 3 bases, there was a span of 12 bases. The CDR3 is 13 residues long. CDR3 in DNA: TGTGCCAGCAGCCCCAGGACAGACTACGAGCAGTACTTC. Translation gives CASSPRTDYEQYF.

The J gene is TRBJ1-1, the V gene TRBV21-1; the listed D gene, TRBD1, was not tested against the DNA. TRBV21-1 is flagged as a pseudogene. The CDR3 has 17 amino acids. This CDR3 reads CASSRGTGAPWNTEAFF. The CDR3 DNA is TGTGCCAGCAGCAGAGGGACAGGGGCCCCCTGGAACACTGAAGCTTTCTTT.

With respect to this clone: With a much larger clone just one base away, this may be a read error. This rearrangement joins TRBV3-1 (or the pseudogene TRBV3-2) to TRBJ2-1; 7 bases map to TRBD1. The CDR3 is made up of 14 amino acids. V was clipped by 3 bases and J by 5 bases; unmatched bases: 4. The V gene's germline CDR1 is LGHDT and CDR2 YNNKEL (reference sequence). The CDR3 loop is CASSHPGQNNEQFF. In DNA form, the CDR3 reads TGTGCCAGCAGCCACCCGGGACAGAACAATGAGCAGTTCTTC.